This T cell receptor beta chain was obtained from a study of T cell changes during pregnancy in multiple sclerosis. Using immunoSEQ multiplex PCR, the repertoire was profiled, and TCRdb retains in-frame clones only, with some absent. The sample gives approximately 130,000 clones, approximately 94% of which show up once; approximately 6.3% is in the top ten. Sequencing used peripheral blood, obtained before pregnancy. This clonotype was obtained from a female donor with multiple sclerosis, enrolled in a pregnancy study.

The CDR3 sequence: CASSPFDRGLYNEQFF. The DNA of the CDR3 is TGTGCCAGCAGCCCGTTCGACAGGGGGCTCTACAATGAGCAGTTCTTC. J is TRBJ2-1 and V is TRBV5-6; 10 bases fit TRBD1. The V segment lost 4 bases and the J segment 3 bases; nucleotides outside the gene matches: 7. The CDR3 consists of 16 residues. Germline CDR1 is SGHDT and CDR2 is YYEEEE.